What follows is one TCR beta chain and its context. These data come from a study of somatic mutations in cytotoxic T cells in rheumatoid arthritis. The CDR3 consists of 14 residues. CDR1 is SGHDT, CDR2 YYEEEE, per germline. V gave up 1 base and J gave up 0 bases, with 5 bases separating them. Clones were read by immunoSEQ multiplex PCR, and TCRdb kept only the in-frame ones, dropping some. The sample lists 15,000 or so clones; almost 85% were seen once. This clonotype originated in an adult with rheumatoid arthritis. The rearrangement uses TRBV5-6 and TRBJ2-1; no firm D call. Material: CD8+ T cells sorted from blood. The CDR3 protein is CASSLYSSYNEQFF. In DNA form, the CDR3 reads TGTGCCAGCAGCTTGTATTCCTCCTACAATGAGCAGTTCTTC.